The 7 T cell receptor beta chains below were found in one sample sequenced in a study of shared clonotypes between healthy human individuals. Sequencing used immunoSEQ multiplex PCR; TCRdb keeps in-frame clones, though not all of them. The repertoire holds about half a million clones, with 70% to 85% as singletons. What was sequenced was PBMCs. Source of these receptors: a woman aged 40 to 49 in good health. Some clones in this sample may be carry-over from other donors' samples.

This clone has only one observation. This CDR3 is also generated by other DNA sequences in the sample. The chain recombines TRBV28 with TRBJ2-7; TRBD1 might be the D (5 bases). The V end was cut by 6 bases, the J end by 2 bases, with 8 bases between. Germline V gene lookup returns CDR1 MDHEN and CDR2 SYDVKM. The CDR3 runs to 12 residues. The CDR3 sequence: CASSLQAYEQYF. The CDR3 DNA reads TGTGCCAGCAGCTTACAGGCCTACGAGCAGTACTTC. The full variable domain, in which reference TRBV28 and TRBJ2-7 provide the parts outside the CDR3, is DVKVTQSSRYLVKRTGEKVFLECVQDMDHENMFWYRQDPGLGLRLIYFSYDVKMKEKGDIPEGYSVSREKKERFSLILESASTNQTSMYLCASSLQAYEQYFGPGTRLTVT.

This clone has only a few counts. This chain uses TRBV7-8 with TRBJ2-7, with TRBD2 matching over 9 bases. CDR1 is SGHVS and CDR2 is FQNEAQ in the germline V gene. After removal of 3 bases from V and 2 bases from J, the junction contained 2 bases not matched to a gene. This CDR3 region has 14 residues. DNA of the CDR3: TGTGCCAGCAGCTTTGCTAGCGGGGCCTACGAGCAGTACTTC. This encodes CASSFASGAYEQYF. The full variable domain, with the rest looked up from reference TRBV7-8 and TRBJ2-7, is GAGVSQSPRYKVAKRGQDVALRCDPISGHVSLFWYQQALGQGPEFLTYFQNEAQLDKSGLPSDRFFAERPEGSVSTLKIQRTQQEDSAVYLCASSFASGAYEQYFGPGTRLTVT.

The rearrangement uses TRBV30 and TRBJ2-7; perhaps D is TRBD1 or TRBD2 (5 bases each). The CDR3 spans 13 residues. Germline V CDR1 and CDR2: GTSNPN, SVGIG (reference sequence). V shed 1 base and J shed 7 bases, with 14 bases lying between them. CDR3 in amino acids: CAWSAGTRGEQYF. The CDR3 DNA reads TGTGCCTGGAGTGCCGGGACCCGGGGAGAGCAGTACTTC.

The chain combines TRBV7-9 with TRBJ2-5; the match to TRBD1 covers 11 bases. The CDR3 spans 14 residues. Germline assignment: CDR1 SEHNR and CDR2 FQNEAQ (reference sequence). V trimming: 5 bases; J trimming: 5 bases; junction bases outside the gene matches: 4. The CDR3 protein is CASSRDRGLETQYF. The CDR3 region has the DNA TGTGCCAGCAGCCGGGACAGGGGGTTGGAGACCCAGTACTTC. Full variable domain (remainder filled in from reference TRBV7-9 and TRBJ2-5): DTGVSQNPRHKITKRGQNVTFRCDPISEHNRLYWYRQTLGQGPEFLTYFQNEAQLEKSRLLSDRFSAERPKGSFSTLEIQRTEQGDSAMYLCASSRDRGLETQYFGPGTRLLVL.

The V and J genes are TRBV2 and TRBJ2-7; 10 bases are shared with TRBD1. V shed 4 bases, J shed 5 bases, and the junction held 8 bases outside the gene matches. Germline V CDR1 and CDR2: SNHLY, FYNNEI. There are 15 residues in the CDR3. CDR3 coding DNA: TGTGCCAGCAGTGTTGGGACAGGGGAGCCCCACGAGCAGTACTTC. Translated, it gives CASSVGTGEPHEQYF.

The table lists this clone with a count of one. J is TRBJ1-5 and V is TRBV28, with D unclear. The CDR3 spans 16 residues. Per germline, CDR1 MDHEN and CDR2 SYDVKM. V lost 3 bases, J lost 4 bases, and 16 bases lay in between. CDR3 in amino acids: CASSFFSVRVNQPQHF. CDR3 nucleotide sequence: TGTGCCAGCAGTTTTTTTAGTGTGAGGGTGAATCAGCCCCAGCATTTT.

The rearrangement joins TRBV28 to TRBJ1-3; no clear D gene. Germline lookup yields CDR1 MDHEN and CDR2 SYDVKM. This CDR3 spans 16 amino acids. V lost 7 bases, J lost 0 bases, and 16 bases lay in between. CDR3 amino acids: CASTLASGYSGNTIYF. Written as DNA, the CDR3 is TGTGCCAGCACCCTGGCATCGGGATACTCTGGAAACACCATATATTTT.